This T cell receptor (beta chain) derives from a study of blood T cell repertoires in COVID-19. Study summary: Samples came from the United States, Italy and Spain, spanning acute and convalescent COVID-19. PBMCs, B-cell-depleted T cells, or T cells were the source of the cDNA or gDNA that made up the material.

CDR1 is ENHRY, CDR2 SYGVKD, per germline. With 6 bases removed from V and 9 bases from J, the gap between germline ends came to 12 bases. This CDR3 region has 12 residues. Authors' analysis steps: Nucleated cell counts were estimated from reference gene primer amplification. The method was immunoSEQ multiplex PCR; TCRdb's version includes in-frame clones alone and lacks a portion of them. V and J calls plus clone size are reproduced from that table; the DNA served to infer D and trimming. Found here are about 42,000 clones, 85% to 90% of them singletons; the top ten hold roughly 8.1%. This TCR came from a man aged 25-45 years with active or convalescent COVID-19. The rearrangement joins TRBV10-3 to TRBJ1-5, with unresolved D. Sample: peripheral blood. This CDR3 is CAISPSEWPQHF. CDR3 coding DNA: TGTGCCATCAGCCCCTCCGAGTGGCCCCAGCATTTT.